This T cell receptor (beta chain) was found in a study of OX40 agonist ivuxolimab in advanced cancers. The CDR3 covers 12 residues. The germline V gene encodes CDR1 MNHNS and CDR2 SASEGT. The trim removed 6 bases at V and 5 bases at J, leaving 3 bases unmatched. Libraries were prepared by immunoSEQ multiplex PCR; TCRdb keeps only in-frame clonotypes and omits some of them. This sample has 95,000 to 110,000 clones, with approximately 89% found just once. The sequencing used CD4+ or CD8+ T cells sorted from blood, collected in a trial of the OX40 agonist ivuxolimab. The source of this sequence is an adult with an advanced solid tumor such as melanoma, head and neck, liver or kidney cancer. The genes are TRBV6-1 and TRBJ2-7; TRBD1 agrees at 8 bases. The CDR3 loop is CASRDRVHEQYF. CDR3 DNA sequence: TGTGCCAGCAGGGACAGGGTCCACGAGCAGTACTTC.